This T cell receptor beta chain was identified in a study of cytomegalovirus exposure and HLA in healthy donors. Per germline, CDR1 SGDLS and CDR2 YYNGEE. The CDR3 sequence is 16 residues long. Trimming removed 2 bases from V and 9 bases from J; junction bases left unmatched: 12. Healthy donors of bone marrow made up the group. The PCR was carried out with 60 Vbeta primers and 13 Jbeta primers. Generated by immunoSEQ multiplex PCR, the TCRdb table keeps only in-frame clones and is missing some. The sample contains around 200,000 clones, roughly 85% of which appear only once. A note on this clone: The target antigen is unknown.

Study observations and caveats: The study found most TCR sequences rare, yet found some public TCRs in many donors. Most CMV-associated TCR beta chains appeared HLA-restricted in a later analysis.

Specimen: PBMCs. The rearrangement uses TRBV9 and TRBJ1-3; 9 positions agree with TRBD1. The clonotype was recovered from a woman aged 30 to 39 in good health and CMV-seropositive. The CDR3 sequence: CASSVEQGAMPVTIYF. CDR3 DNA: TGTGCCAGCAGCGTGGAACAGGGGGCGATGCCCGTCACCATATATTTT.